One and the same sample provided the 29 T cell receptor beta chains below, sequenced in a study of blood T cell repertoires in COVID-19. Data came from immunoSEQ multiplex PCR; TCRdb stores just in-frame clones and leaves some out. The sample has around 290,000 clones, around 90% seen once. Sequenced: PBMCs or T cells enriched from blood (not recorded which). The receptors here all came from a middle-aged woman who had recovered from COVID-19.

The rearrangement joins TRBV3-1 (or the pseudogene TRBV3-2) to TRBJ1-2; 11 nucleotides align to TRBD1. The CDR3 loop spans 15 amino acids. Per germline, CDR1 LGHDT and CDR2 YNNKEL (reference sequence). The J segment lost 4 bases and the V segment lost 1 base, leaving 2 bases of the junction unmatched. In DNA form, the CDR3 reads TGTGCCAGCAGCCAAGTTGGGACAGGGGGCTATGGCTACACCTTC. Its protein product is CASSQVGTGGYGYTF.

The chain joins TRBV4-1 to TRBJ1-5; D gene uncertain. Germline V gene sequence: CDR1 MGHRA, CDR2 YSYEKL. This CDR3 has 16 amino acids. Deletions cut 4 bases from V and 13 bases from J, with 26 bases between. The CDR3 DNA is TGCGCCAGCAGCCCAAGAACAGTACCTCTCCTCAGTATACAGCATTTT. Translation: CASSPRTVPLLSIQHF.

The CDR3 DNA sequence: TGTGCCAGAAGCTCCCTCCCGATAACTACAAGCTACGAGCAGTACTTC. Protein sequence: CARSSLPITTSYEQYF. This chain joins TRBV7-5 and TRBJ2-7; the table's D call of TRBD2 was not tested on the DNA. TRBV7-5 is flagged as a pseudogene. The CDR3 has 16 amino acids.

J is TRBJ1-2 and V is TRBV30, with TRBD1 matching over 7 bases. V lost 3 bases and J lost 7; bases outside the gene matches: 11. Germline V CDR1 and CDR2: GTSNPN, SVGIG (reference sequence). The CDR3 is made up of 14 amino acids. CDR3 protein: CAWRGTVPLGGYTF. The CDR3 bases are TGTGCCTGGAGGGGGACAGTCCCCCTAGGTGGCTACACCTTC. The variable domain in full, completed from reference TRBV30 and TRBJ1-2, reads SQTIHQWPATLVQPVGSPLSLECTVEGTSNPNLYWYRQAAGRGLQLLFYSVGIGQISSEVPQNLSASRPQDRQFILSSKKLLLSDSGFYLCAWRGTVPLGGYTFGSGTRLTVV.

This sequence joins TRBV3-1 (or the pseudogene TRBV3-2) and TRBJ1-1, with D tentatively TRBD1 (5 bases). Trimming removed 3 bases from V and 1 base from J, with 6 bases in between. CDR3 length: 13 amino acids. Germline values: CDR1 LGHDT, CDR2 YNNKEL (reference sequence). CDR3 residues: CASSQTENTEAFF. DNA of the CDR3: TGTGCCAGCAGCCAGACAGAGAACACTGAAGCTTTCTTT.

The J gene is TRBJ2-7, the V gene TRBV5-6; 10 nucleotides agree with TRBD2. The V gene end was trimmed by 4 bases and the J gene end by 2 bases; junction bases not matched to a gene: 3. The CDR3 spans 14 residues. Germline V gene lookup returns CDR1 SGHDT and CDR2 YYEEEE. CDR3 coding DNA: TGTGCCAGCAGCCGAGGACTAGCGGCCTACGAGCAGTACTTC. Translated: CASSRGLAAYEQYF. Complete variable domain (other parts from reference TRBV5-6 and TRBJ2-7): DAGVTQSPTHLIKTRGQQVTLRCSPKSGHDTVSWYQQALGQGPQFIFQYYEEEERQRGNFPDRFSGHQFPNYSSELNVNALLLGDSALYLCASSRGLAAYEQYFGPGTRLTVT.

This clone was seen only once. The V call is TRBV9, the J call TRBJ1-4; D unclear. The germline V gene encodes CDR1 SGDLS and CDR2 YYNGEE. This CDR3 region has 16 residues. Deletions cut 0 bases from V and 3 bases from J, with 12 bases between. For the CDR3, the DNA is TGTGCCAGCAGCGTAGGGGAGGGTCGAGCTAATGAAAAACTGTTTTTT. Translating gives CASSVGEGRANEKLFF.

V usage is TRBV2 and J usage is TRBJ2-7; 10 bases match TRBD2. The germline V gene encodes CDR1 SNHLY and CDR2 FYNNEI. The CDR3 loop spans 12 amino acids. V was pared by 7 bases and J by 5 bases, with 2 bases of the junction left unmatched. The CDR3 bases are TGTGCCAGCATAGCGGGGGGCGACGAGCAGTACTTC. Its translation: CASIAGGDEQYF.

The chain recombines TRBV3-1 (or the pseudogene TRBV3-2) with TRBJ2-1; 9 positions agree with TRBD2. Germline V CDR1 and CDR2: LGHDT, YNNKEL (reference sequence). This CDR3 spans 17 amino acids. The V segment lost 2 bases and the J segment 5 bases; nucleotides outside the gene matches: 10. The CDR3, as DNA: TGTGCCAGCAGCCAAATTCAGGGTAGCGGGAGCCACAATGAGCAGTTCTTC. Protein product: CASSQIQGSGSHNEQFF.

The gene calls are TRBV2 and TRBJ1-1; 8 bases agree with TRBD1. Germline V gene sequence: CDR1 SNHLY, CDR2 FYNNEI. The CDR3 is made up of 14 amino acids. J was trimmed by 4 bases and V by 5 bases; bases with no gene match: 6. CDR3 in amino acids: CASSFTGGSTEAFF. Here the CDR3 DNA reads TGTGCCAGCAGTTTTACAGGGGGTAGCACTGAAGCTTTCTTT.

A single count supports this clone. The CDR3 here is CASSAGTSGSREETQYF. CDR3 in DNA: TGTGCCAGCAGTGCCGGGACTAGCGGGAGTCGGGAAGAGACCCAGTACTTC. The chain is built from TRBV2 and TRBJ2-5, with 14 bases aligning to TRBD2. Germline assignment: CDR1 SNHLY and CDR2 FYNNEI. Trimming removed 4 bases from V and 3 bases from J; junction bases left unmatched: 7. The CDR3 sequence is 17 residues long.

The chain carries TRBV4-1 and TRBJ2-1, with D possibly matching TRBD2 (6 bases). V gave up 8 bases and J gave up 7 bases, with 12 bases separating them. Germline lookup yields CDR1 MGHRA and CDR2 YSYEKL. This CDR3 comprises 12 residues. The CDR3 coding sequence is TGCGCCAGCGGAGGGAACTGGAATGAGCAGTTCTTC. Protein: CASGGNWNEQFF.

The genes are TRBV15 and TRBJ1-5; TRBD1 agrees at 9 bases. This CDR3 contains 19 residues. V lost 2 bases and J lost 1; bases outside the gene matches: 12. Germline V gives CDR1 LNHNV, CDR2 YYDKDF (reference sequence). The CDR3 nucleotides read TGTGCCACCAGCAGACATAACAGGGGGCCGGAGGAAAGCAATCAGCCCCAGCATTTT. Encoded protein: CATSRHNRGPEESNQPQHF.

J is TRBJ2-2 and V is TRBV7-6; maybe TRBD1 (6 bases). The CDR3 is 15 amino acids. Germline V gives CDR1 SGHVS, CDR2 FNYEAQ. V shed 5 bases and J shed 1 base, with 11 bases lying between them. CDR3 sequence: CASSPLQGNTGELFF. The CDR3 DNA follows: TGTGCCAGCAGCCCATTACAGGGGAACACCGGGGAGCTGTTTTTT.

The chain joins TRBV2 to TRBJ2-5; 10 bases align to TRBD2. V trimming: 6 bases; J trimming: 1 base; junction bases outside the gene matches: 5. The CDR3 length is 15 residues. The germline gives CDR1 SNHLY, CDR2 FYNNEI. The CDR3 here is CASRRAGGRQETQYF. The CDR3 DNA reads TGTGCCAGCAGGAGAGCGGGGGGGCGCCAAGAGACCCAGTACTTC. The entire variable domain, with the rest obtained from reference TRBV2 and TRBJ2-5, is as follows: EPEVTQTPSHQVTQMGQEVILRCVPISNHLYFYWYRQILGQKVEFLVSFYNNEISEKSEIFDDQFSVERPDGSNFTLKIRSTKLEDSAMYFCASRRAGGRQETQYFGPGTRLLVL.

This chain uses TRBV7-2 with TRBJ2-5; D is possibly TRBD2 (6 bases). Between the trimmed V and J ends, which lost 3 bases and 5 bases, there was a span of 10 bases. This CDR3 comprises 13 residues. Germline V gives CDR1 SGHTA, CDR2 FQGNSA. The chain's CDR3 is CASSLGGVETQYF. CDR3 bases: TGTGCCAGCAGCTTGGGGGGAGTGGAGACCCAGTACTTC.

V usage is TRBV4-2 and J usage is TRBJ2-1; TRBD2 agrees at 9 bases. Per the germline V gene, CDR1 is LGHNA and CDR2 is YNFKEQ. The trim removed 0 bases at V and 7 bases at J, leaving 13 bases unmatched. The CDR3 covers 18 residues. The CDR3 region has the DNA TGTGCCAGCAGCCAAGATCCCGGAGGGGCGGGAGGGCCTAATGAGCAGTTCTTC. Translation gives CASSQDPGGAGGPNEQFF.

The CDR3 spells CASSSGQGAAGELFF. The CDR3 region has the DNA TGTGCCAGCAGCTCCGGACAGGGGGCCGCCGGGGAGCTGTTTTTT. The chain employs TRBV11-3 and TRBJ2-2; 11 bases map to TRBD1. CDR1 is SGHNT, CDR2 YENEEA, per germline. The CDR3 runs 15 residues. V was pared by 4 bases and J by 6 bases, with 4 bases of the junction left unmatched. The full variable domain, completed using reference TRBV11-3 and TRBJ2-2, is EAGVVQSPRYKIIEKKQPVAFWCNPISGHNTLYWYLQNLGQGPELLIRYENEEAVDDSQLPKDRFSAERLKGVDSTLKIQPAELGDSAVYLCASSSGQGAAGELFFGEGSRLTVL.

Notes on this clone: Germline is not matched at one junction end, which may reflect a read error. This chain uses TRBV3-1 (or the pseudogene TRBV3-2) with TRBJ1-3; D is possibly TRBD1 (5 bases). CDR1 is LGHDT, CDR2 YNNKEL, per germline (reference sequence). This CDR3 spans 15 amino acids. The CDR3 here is CASTQDRGSGNTIYF. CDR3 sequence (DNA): TGTGCCAGCACCCAAGATAGGGGCTCTGGAAACACCATATATTTT.

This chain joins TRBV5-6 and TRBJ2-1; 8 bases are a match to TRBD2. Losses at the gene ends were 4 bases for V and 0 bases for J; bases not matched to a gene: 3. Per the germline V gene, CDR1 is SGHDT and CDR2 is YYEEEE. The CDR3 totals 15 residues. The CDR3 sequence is CASSPLAGSYNEQFF. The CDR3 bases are TGTGCCAGCAGCCCTCTAGCGGGCTCCTACAATGAGCAGTTCTTC.

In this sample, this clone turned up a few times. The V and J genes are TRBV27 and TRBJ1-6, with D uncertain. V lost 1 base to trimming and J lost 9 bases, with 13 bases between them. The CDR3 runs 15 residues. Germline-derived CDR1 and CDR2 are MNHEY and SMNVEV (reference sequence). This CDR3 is CASSLYGGGVSPLHF. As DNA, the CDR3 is TGTGCCAGCAGTTTATATGGCGGCGGTGTTTCACCCCTCCACTTT.

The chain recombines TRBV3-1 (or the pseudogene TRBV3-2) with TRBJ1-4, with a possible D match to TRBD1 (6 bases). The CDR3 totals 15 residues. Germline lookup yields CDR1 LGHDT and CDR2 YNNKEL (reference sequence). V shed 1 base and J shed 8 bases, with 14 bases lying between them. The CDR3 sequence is CASSQGRVRGEKLFF. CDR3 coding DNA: TGTGCCAGCAGCCAAGGTCGCGTGAGGGGGGAAAAACTGTTTTTT.

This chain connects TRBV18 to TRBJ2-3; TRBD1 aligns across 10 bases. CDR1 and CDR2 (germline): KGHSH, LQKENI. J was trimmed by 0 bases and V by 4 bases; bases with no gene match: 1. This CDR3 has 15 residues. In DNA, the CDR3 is TGTGCCAGCTCACAGGACAGGGGGAGCACAGATACGCAGTATTTT. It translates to CASSQDRGSTDTQYF. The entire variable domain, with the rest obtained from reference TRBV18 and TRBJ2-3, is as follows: NAGVMQNPRHLVRRRGQEARLRCSPMKGHSHVYWYRQLPEEGLKFMVYLQKENIIDESGMPKERFSAEFPKEGPSILRIQQVVRGDSAAYFCASSQDRGSTDTQYFGPGTRLTVL.

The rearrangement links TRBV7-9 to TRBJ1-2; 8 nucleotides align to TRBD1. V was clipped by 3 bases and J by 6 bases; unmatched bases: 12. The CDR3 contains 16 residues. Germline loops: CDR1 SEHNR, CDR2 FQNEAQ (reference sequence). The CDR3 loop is CASSFDRGWEGDGYTF. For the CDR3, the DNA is TGTGCCAGCAGCTTCGACAGGGGTTGGGAGGGGGATGGCTACACCTTC.

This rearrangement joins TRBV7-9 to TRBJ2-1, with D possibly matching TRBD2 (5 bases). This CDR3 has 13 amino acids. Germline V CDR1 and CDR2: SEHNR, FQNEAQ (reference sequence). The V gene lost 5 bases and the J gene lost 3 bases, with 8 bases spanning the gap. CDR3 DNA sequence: TGTGCCAGCAGCCTACTAGACTACAATGAGCAGTTCTTC. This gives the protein CASSLLDYNEQFF.

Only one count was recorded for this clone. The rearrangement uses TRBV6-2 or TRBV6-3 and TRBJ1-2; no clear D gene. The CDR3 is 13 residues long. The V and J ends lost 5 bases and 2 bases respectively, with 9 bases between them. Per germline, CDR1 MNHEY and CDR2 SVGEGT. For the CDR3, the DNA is TGTGCCAGCAGTCCCCAGTCCAACTATGGCTACACCTTC. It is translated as CASSPQSNYGYTF.

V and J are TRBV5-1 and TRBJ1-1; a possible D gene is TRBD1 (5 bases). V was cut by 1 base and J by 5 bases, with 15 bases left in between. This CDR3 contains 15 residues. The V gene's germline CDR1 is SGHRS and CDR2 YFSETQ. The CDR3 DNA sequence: TGCGCCAGCAGCTTGTCCGGGGGATTGGGAACTGAAGCTTTCTTT. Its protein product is CASSLSGGLGTEAFF.

The CDR3 spells CASSREQGEGGNTEAFF. As DNA, the CDR3 is TGTGCCAGCAGCCGCGAACAGGGAGAGGGTGGGAACACTGAAGCTTTCTTT. The rearrangement uses TRBV4-2 and TRBJ1-1; TRBD1 is a possible D gene (6 bases). The V and J ends lost 4 bases and 1 base respectively, with 19 bases between them. The CDR3 loop spans 17 amino acids. Germline assignment: CDR1 LGHNA and CDR2 YNFKEQ.

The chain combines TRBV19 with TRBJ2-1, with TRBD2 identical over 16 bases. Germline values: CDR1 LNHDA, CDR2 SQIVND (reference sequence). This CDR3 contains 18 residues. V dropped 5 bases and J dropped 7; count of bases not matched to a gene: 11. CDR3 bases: TGTGCCAGTAGTCAGGGACTAGCGGGAGGGCCATCTACGAATGAGCAGTTCTTC. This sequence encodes CASSQGLAGGPSTNEQFF. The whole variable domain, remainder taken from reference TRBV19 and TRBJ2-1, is DGGITQSPKYLFRKEGQNVTLSCEQNLNHDAMYWYRQDPGQGLRLIYYSQIVNDFQKGDIAEGYSVSREKKESFPLTVTSAQKNPTAFYLCASSQGLAGGPSTNEQFFGPGTRLTVL.